The 7 T cell receptor beta chains given below trace back to one sample, sequenced in a study of STAT5B mutations in CD4+ large granular lymphocyte leukemia. Only in-frame clones appear in the TCRdb table, and some are missing; sequencing was by immunoSEQ multiplex PCR. The data show 30,000 to 35,000 clones, 70% to 90% seen once. Source material: CD4+ T cells from blood buffy coats. The origin of the receptors is a human donor in good health.

The gene calls are TRBV10-2 and TRBJ2-1; 7 bases are a match to TRBD2. The ends lost 2 bases at V and 2 bases at J; junction bases unmatched: 3. Germline values: CDR1 WSHSY, CDR2 SAAADI. This CDR3 contains 15 residues. The CDR3 loop is CASSEGAGAYNEQFF. The CDR3 DNA sequence: TGCGCCAGCAGTGAGGGTGCGGGGGCCTACAATGAGCAGTTCTTC.

As to this clone: The junction departs from germline at one end; a sequencing error may be responsible. V gene TRBV6-5 combines with J gene TRBJ1-2; D possibly corresponds to TRBD1 (6 bases). This CDR3 has 14 amino acids. From germline, CDR1 is MNHEY and CDR2 SVGAGI. CDR3 loop: CATSYSGGNYGYTF. Here the CDR3 DNA reads TGTGCCACCAGTTACTCCGGGGGCAACTATGGCTACACCTTC.

The CDR3 here is CASSYAGVNQPQHF. In nucleotides, the CDR3 is TGTGCCAGCAGTTATGCAGGGGTCAATCAGCCCCAGCATTTT. This chain joins TRBV6-5 and TRBJ1-5; the D gene is possibly TRBD1 (6 bases). Germline CDR1 and CDR2: MNHEY and SVGAGI. The CDR3 contains 14 residues. Trimming shortened V by 3 bases and J by 3 bases, and 9 bases separated the two germline ends.

This chain connects TRBV19 to TRBJ2-1; D is undetermined. V lost 5 bases, J lost 8 bases, and 19 bases lay in between. CDR3 size: 15 residues. Germline CDR1 LNHDA, CDR2 SQIVND (reference sequence). CDR3 residues: CASSPSLHPSHEQFF. Written as DNA, the CDR3 is TGTGCCAGTAGTCCCAGTCTACACCCGTCACATGAGCAGTTCTTC.

This sequence joins TRBV19 and TRBJ2-2, with TRBD1 as a possible D gene (6 bases). V dropped 7 bases and J dropped 2 bases, with 11 bases sitting between them. Germline-derived CDR1 and CDR2 are LNHDA and SQIVND (reference sequence). The CDR3 extends over 14 amino acids. In DNA form, the CDR3 reads TGTGCCAGTAAGGGACATATTAACACCGGGGAGCTGTTTTTT. This sequence encodes CASKGHINTGELFF.

This chain links TRBV7-8 with TRBJ2-3, with no clear D. The ends were cut back, 5 bases at V and 0 bases at J, with 12 bases in the middle. This CDR3 contains 15 residues. Germline loops: CDR1 SGHVS, CDR2 FQNEAQ. The CDR3 DNA is TGTGCCAGCAGCAGGCTGGGGTTGAGCACAGATACGCAGTATTTT. Its translation is CASSRLGLSTDTQYF.

This clone was seen only a few times. This sequence joins TRBV7-2 and TRBJ2-7; perhaps TRBD1 as D (6 bases). This CDR3 comprises 15 residues. CDR1 and CDR2 from the germline V gene are SGHTA and FQGNSA. V was pared by 7 bases and J by 1 base, with 17 bases between. The DNA for the CDR3 is TGTGCCAGCAAGACGAGACCGGGACAATCCTACGAGCAGTACTTC. As protein: CASKTRPGQSYEQYF. The full variable domain, in which reference TRBV7-2 and TRBJ2-7 provide the parts outside the CDR3, is GAGVSQSPSNKVTEKGKDVELRCDPISGHTALYWYRQSLGQGLEFLIYFQGNSAPDKSGLPSDRFSAERTGGSVSTLTIQRTQQEDSAVYLCASKTRPGQSYEQYFGPGTRLTVT.